This T cell receptor beta chain derives from a study of shared T cell receptors in the human thymus. This CDR3 has 12 residues. V gave up 2 bases and J gave up 12 bases, with 14 bases separating them. Germline CDR1 SGHDT, CDR2 YYEEEE. Profiling relied on immunoSEQ multiplex PCR, and the TCRdb table lists in-frame clones only, not all of them. The data hold more than 550,000 clones, with about 90% observed a single time. The sample also formed part of further work on human thymus T cells. That report adds: The donor group consisted of healthy Finnish infants who were having corrective surgery for congenital heart defects. The study used thymus tissue resected during corrective heart surgery. Thymic and blood repertoires appeared to show biased V and J gene usage. Related research described thymic repertoires that were highly overlapping among unrelated individuals.

This clonotype was sampled from a boy under two years old with a congenital heart defect. Material for sequencing was thymocytes. This chain joins TRBV5-6 and TRBJ1-1, with a possible D match to TRBD1 (6 bases). The CDR3 nucleotides are TGTGCCAGCAGCTTAAGGGGGATCGAAACTTTCTTT. Amino acid sequence: CASSLRGIETFF.